This TCR beta chain originates from a study of tumor-infiltrating lymphocytes in primary liver carcinoma. General observations from the study: Top-250-clone fractions were significantly higher in tumors than in blood (p = 0.039). Among top clones, only about 7-25% appeared in all five tumor regions.

Trimming took off 5 bases at V and 2 bases at J, with 13 bases between the two ends. In germline, CDR1 is MNHEY, CDR2 SVGEGT. This CDR3 has 14 residues. From roughly 21-30 mg of unsorted bulk tissue, DNA and RNA were co-extracted together. Patients were treatment-naive with chronic HBV infection. Each of the tumor samples contained in excess of 75% viable tumor cells. This clonotype was recorded at least ten times. Its antigen is not identified. A constant-region primer primed TCR beta cDNA synthesis from 500 ng of total RNA. Slightly modified ARM-PCR served as the procedure for the TCR beta libraries. These libraries came from three rounds of nested multiplex PCR. Both of the initial two PCR rounds ran for about 9 cycles and employed TRBV1-TRBV30 forward primers alongside a C-beta reverse primer. One entry per CDR3 protein, called by TCRdb with MiXCR from the multiplex PCR reads. The table records roughly 70,000 distinct CDR3 sequences, roughly 70% of them present only once.

Sequenced material: liver tumor tissue from sampling region 4. As to subset: tumor region T4, right-lateral pole. The rearrangement uses TRBV6-2 or TRBV6-3 and TRBJ2-7, with D maybe TRBD2 (5 bases). The receptor comes from a man between 35 and 55 years old with primary liver carcinoma and hepatitis B virus infection. CDR3 amino acids: CASSLWAGPYEQYF. The CDR3 DNA is TGTGCCAGCAGTCTCTGGGCGGGTCCCTACGAGCAGTACTTC.